The clone carrying this T cell receptor beta chain was detected only once. Its antigen remains unidentified. Clones were sequenced by immunoSEQ multiplex PCR, and TCRdb holds only the in-frame ones, with some missing. The sample yields over a million clones, roughly 98% seen once. The data are from a study of shared clonotypes between healthy human individuals. Study-level findings and limits: Rarefaction revealed incomplete sorted-subset sequencing despite large depth. Some clonotypes were shared by all four sorted-subset donors, while others were not shared. The non-shared ones had lower generation probabilities than the shared ones. What naive subsets generally showed was a larger estimated richness than memory subsets showed.

V was cut by 5 bases and J by 5 bases, with 16 bases left in between. The CDR3 covers 14 residues. Germline CDR1 reads MGHRA; CDR2 reads YSYEKL. This clonotype was sampled from a man between 25 and 39 years old in good health. The specimen sequenced was naive CD4+ T cells sorted from blood. Subset in this sample: CD45RA+ positively selected. This chain connects TRBV4-1 to TRBJ2-7; possible D gene TRBD2, 5 bases. The CDR3 sequence: CASSKSGIDNEQYF. Written as DNA, the CDR3 is TGCGCCAGCAGCAAAAGCGGAATAGATAACGAGCAGTACTTC.